Only a few counts were recorded for the clone carrying this T cell receptor beta chain. Its specificity is not known. The data stem from a study of beta chain features in type 1 diabetes. At the level of the study: Sorted cells examined across all samples numbered around 99,000,000. Study-level points and caveats: Type 1 diabetes patients had fewer VDJ junction insertions and more deletions.

Trimming stripped 5 bases from V and 0 bases from J, with 14 bases between. The V gene's germline CDR1 is SGHTA and CDR2 FQGNSA. The CDR3 spans 15 residues. Of the isolated RNA, all was reverse transcribed, and so the sequenced material was expressed TCRB transcripts. Produced via immunoSEQ multiplex PCR; TCRdb's table is partial and in-frame only. The sample includes about 900,000 clones, around a sixth of them seen just once. The V and J genes are TRBV7-2 and TRBJ2-7; possibly TRBD1 or TRBD2 for D (6 bases each). This receptor was obtained from a woman aged 18-35 years in good health. What was sequenced was naive CD4+ T cells from blood. This CDR3 reads CASSHRSGASYEQYF. CDR3 in DNA: TGTGCCAGCAGCCACAGGTCGGGGGCCTCCTACGAGCAGTACTTC.